This TCR beta chain was identified in a study of cytomegalovirus exposure and HLA in healthy donors. The study's findings and limits: An analysis was carried out at a later point. It showed that HLA-associated TCR beta chains were more clonally expanded than equally common non-associated chains.

Trimming pared 2 bases from V and 1 base from J, leaving 11 bases between. This CDR3 has 15 residues. CDR1 is MNHEY, CDR2 SVGAGI, per germline. In the case of this clone: What it binds is unknown.

PCR was performed using 60 Vbeta and 13 Jbeta primers. Assay: immunoSEQ multiplex PCR; the TCRdb copy retains only in-frame clones and omits some. The profile covers over 150,000 clones, with 78% appearing a single time and around 3.1% taken by the ten largest. The receptor was derived from a woman aged 45-65 years in good health and CMV-seropositive. This chain links TRBV6-5 with TRBJ2-5; TRBD2 is a possible D gene (6 bases). The sample was PBMCs. The DNA for the CDR3 is TGTGCCAGCAGTTACAGTAGCGGAACCCAAGAGACCCAGTACTTC. Its translation: CASSYSSGTQETQYF.